One T cell receptor (beta chain) is described in this entry. The CDR3 is 15 amino acids. Trimming took off 6 bases at V and 5 bases at J, with 20 bases between the two ends. The germline CDR1 and CDR2 sequences are MNHEY and SVGAGI. The data belong to a study of a mutant IDH1 vaccine in newly diagnosed glioma. Sequencing was performed with immunoSEQ multiplex PCR; in TCRdb, only in-frame clones are kept and a portion is missing. This sample has about 15,000 clones, with approximately 90% found just once. Noted time point: baseline, week 1 (first vaccination visit). Specified treatment: pre-vaccination baseline after standard-of-care therapy.

The chain employs TRBV6-5 and TRBJ2-7; D possibly corresponds to TRBD1 (7 bases). The clonotype originates from a woman between 40 and 50 years old with glioma. Some clones in this sample may be carry-over from other donors' samples. The material sequenced was PBMCs, taken from a glioma patient treated with radiotherapy, temozolomide or both. In DNA form, the CDR3 reads TGTGCCAGCAGCAACAGCCAGGGGGGAAGAAACGAGCAGTACTTC. The encoded protein is CASSNSQGGRNEQYF.